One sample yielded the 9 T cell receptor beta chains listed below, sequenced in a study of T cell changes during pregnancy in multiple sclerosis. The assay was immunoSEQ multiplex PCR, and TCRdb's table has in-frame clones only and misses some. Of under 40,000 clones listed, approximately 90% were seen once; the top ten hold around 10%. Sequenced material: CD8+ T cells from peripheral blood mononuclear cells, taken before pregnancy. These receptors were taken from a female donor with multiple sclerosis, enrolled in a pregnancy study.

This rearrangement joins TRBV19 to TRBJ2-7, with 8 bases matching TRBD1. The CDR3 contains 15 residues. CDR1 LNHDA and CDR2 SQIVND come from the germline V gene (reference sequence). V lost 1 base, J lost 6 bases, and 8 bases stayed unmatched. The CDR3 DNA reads TGTGCCAGTAGTATAGCGGACAGGGAGAGCAGCGAGCAGTACTTC. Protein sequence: CASSIADRESSEQYF. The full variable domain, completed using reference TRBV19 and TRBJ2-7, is DGGITQSPKYLFRKEGQNVTLSCEQNLNHDAMYWYRQDPGQGLRLIYYSQIVNDFQKGDIAEGYSVSREKKESFPLTVTSAQKNPTAFYLCASSIADRESSEQYFGPGTRLTVT.

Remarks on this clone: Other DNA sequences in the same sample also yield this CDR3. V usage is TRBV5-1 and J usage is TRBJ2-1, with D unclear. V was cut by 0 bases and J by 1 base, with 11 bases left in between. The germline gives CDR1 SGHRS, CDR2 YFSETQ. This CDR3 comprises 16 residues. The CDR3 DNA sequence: TGCGCCAGCAGCTTGGTATCCAGTTCGTCCTACAATGAGCAGTTCTTC. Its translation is CASSLVSSSSYNEQFF.

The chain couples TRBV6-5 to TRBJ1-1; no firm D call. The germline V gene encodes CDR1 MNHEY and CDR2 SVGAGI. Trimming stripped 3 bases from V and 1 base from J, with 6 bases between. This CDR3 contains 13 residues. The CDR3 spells CASSYPGNTEAFF. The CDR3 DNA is TGTGCCAGCAGTTATCCCGGGAACACTGAAGCTTTCTTT.

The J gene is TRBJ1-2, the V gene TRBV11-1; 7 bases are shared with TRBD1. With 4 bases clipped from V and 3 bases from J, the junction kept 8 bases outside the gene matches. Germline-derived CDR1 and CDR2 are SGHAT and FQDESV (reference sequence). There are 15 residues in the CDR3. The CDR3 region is CASSSRDSIYYGYTF. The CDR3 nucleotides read TGTGCCAGCAGCTCCCGGGACAGCATTTACTATGGCTACACCTTC. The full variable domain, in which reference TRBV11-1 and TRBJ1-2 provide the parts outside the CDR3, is EAEVAQSPRYKITEKSQAVAFWCDPISGHATLYWYRQILGQGPELLVQFQDESVVDDSQLPKDRFSAERLKGVDSTLKIQPAELGDSAMYLCASSSRDSIYYGYTFGSGTRLTVV.

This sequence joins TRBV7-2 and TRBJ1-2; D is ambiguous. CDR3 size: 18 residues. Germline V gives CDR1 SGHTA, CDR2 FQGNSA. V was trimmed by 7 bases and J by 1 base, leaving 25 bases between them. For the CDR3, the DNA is TGTGCCAGCACCAACTTCTTACCCCGGACTTCCAATAACTATGGCTACACCTTC. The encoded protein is CASTNFLPRTSNNYGYTF.

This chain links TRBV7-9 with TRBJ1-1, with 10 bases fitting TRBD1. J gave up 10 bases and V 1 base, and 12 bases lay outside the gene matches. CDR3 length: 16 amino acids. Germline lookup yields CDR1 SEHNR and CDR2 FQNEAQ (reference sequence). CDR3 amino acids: CASSLVRTGGLSPAFF. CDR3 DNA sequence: TGTGCCAGCAGCTTAGTCCGGACAGGGGGTCTAAGTCCAGCTTTCTTT.

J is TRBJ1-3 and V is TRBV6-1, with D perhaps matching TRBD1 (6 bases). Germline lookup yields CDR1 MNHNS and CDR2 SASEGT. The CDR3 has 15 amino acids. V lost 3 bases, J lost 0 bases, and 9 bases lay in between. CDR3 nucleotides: TGTGCCAGCAGTGAGGACAGCTTCTCTGGAAACACCATATATTTT. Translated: CASSEDSFSGNTIYF.

CDR3: CASGLGYGGGRQETQYF. CDR3 coding DNA: TGTGCTAGTGGTTTAGGATACGGGGGGGGCCGGCAAGAGACCCAGTACTTC. The V and J genes are TRBV12-5 and TRBJ2-5, with 8 bases fitting TRBD2. This CDR3 contains 17 residues. Looked up from germline, CDR1 is LGHNT and CDR2 is FRNRAP. V gave up 3 bases and J gave up 2 bases; unmatched junction bases: 11.

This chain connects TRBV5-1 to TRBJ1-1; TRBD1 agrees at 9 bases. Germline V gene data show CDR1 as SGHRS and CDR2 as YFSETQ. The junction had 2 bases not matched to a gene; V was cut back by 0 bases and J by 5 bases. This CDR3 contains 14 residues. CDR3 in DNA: TGCGCCAGCAGCTTGGGACAGGGGGGGACTGAAGCTTTCTTT. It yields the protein CASSLGQGGTEAFF.